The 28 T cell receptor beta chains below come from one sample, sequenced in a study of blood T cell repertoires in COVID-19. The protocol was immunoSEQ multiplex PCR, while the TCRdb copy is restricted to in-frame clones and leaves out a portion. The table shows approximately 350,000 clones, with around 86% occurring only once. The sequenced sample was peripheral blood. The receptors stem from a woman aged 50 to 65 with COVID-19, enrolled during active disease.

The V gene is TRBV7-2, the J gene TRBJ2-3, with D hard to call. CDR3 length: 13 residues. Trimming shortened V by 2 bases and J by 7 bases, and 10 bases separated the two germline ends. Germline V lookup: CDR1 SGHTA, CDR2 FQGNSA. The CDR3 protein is CASSLWQRHTQYF. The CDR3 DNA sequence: TGTGCCAGCAGCTTATGGCAGCGACATACGCAGTATTTT.

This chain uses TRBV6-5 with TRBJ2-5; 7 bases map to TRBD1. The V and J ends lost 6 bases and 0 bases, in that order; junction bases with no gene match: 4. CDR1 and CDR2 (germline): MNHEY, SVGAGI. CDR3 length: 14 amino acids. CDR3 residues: CASSRRGNQETQYF. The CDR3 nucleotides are TGTGCCAGCAGCCGCAGGGGGAACCAAGAGACCCAGTACTTC.

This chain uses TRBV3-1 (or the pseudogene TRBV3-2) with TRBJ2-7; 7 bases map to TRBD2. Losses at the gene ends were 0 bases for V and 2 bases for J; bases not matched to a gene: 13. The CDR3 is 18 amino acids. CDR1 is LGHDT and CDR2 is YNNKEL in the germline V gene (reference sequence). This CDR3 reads CASSQEGSSASGAYEQYF. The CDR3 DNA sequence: TGTGCCAGCAGCCAAGAAGGGTCCTCGGCTAGCGGAGCCTACGAGCAGTACTTC.

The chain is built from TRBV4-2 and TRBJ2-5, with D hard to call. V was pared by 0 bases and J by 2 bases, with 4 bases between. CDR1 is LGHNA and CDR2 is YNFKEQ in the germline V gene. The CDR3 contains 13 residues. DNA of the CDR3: TGTGCCAGCAGCCAAGATCATCAAGAGACCCAGTACTTC. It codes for CASSQDHQETQYF.

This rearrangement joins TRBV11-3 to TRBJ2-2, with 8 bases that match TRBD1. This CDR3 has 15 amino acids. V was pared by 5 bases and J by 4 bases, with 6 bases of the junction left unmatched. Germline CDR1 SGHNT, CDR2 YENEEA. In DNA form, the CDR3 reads TGTGCCAGCAGCCCAGGGGGCCGTAGCACCGGGGAGCTGTTTTTT. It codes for CASSPGGRSTGELFF.

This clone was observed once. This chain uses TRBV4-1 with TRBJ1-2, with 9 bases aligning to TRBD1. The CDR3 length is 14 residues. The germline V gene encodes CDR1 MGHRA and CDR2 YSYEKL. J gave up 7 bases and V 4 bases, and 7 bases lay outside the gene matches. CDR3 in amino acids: CASSPLGQGSGYTF. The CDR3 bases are TGCGCCAGCAGCCCCTTGGGACAGGGTAGTGGCTACACCTTC.

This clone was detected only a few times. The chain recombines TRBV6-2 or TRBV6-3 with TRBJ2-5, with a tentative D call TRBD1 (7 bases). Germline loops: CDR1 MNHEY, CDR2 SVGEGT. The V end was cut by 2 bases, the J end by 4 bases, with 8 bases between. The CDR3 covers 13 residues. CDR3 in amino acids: CASSYQGGETQYF. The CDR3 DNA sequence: TGTGCCAGCAGTTACCAGGGGGGAGAGACCCAGTACTTC.

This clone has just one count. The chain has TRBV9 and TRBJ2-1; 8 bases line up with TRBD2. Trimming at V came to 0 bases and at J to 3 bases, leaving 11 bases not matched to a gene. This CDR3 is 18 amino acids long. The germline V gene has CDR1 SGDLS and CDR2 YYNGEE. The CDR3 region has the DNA TGTGCCAGCAGCGTAGGCGTCAGCGGGAGTAGGGGCTACAATGAGCAGTTCTTC. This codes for CASSVGVSGSRGYNEQFF.

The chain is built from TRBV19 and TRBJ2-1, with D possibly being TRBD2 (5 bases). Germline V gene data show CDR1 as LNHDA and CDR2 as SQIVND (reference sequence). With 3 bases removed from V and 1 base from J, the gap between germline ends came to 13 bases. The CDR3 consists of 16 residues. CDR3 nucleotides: TGTGCCAGTAGTATTTATCGGACGGGATCCTACAATGAGCAGTTCTTC. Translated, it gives CASSIYRTGSYNEQFF.

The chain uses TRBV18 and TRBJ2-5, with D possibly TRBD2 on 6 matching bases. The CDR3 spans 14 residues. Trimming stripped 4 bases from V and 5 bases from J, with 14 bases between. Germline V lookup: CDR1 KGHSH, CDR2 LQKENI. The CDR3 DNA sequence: TGTGCCAGCTCACTTAACCCAAGCGGGGAGACCCAGTACTTC. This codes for CASSLNPSGETQYF.

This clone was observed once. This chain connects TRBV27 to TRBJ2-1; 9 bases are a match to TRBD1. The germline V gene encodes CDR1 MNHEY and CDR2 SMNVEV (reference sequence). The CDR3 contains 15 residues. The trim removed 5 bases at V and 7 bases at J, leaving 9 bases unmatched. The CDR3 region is CASSRDRGSWNEQFF. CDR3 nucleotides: TGTGCCAGCAGTAGAGACAGGGGGTCGTGGAATGAGCAGTTCTTC.

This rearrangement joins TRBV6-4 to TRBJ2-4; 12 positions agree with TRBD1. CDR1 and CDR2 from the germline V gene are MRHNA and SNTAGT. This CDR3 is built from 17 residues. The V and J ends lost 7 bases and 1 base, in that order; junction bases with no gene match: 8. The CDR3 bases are TGTGCCAGCATAGGGGACAGGGGGCTTGGGGCCAAAAACATTCAGTACTTC. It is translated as CASIGDRGLGAKNIQYF.

CDR3 in DNA: TGCGCCAGCAGCTTGGTGGCCGCGAACACTGAAGCTTTCTTT. Its translation: CASSLVAANTEAFF. The chain couples TRBV5-1 to TRBJ1-1, with D unresolved. Germline CDR1 reads SGHRS; CDR2 reads YFSETQ. The length of the CDR3 is 14 residues. The V end was cut by 0 bases, the J end by 1 base, with 7 bases between.

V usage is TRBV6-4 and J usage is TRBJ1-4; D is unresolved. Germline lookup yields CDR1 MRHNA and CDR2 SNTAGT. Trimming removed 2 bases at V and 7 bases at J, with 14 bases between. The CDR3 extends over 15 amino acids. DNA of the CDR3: TGTGCCAGCAGTGACCATGCTCTTAACGGTGAAAAACTGTTTTTT. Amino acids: CASSDHALNGEKLFF.

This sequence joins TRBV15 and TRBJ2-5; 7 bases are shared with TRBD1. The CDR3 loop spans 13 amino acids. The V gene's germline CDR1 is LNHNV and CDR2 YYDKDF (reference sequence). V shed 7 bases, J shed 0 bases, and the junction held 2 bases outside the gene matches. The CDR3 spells CATKQGYQETQYF. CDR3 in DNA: TGTGCCACCAAACAGGGGTACCAAGAGACCCAGTACTTC.

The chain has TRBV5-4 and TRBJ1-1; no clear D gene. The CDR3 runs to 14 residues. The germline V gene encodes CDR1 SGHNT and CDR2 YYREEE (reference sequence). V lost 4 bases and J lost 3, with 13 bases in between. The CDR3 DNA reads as TGTGCCAGCAGCCCCCCTATGCGGGACACTGAAGCTTTCTTT. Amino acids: CASSPPMRDTEAFF. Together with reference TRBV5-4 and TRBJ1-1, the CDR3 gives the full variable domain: ETGVTQSPTHLIKTRGQQVTLRCSSQSGHNTVSWYQQALGQGPQFIFQYYREEENGRGNFPPRFSGLQFPNYSSELNVNALELDDSALYLCASSPPMRDTEAFFGQGTRLTVV.

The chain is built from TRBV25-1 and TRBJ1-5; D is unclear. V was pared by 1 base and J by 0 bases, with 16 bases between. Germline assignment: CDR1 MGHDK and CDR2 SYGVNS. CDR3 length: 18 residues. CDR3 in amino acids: CASSESSWHLCSNQPQHF. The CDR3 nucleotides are TGTGCCAGCAGTGAATCTTCCTGGCACCTTTGTAGCAATCAGCCCCAGCATTTT. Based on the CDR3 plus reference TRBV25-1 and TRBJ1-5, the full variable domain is EADIYQTPRYLVIGTGKKITLECSQTMGHDKMYWYQQDPGMELHLIHYSYGVNSTEKGDLSSESTVSRIRTEHFPLTLESARPSHTSQYLCASSESSWHLCSNQPQHFGDGTRLSIL.

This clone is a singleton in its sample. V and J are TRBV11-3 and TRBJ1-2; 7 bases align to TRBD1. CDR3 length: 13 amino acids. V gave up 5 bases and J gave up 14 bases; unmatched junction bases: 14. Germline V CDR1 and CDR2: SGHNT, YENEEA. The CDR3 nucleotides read TGTGCCAGCAGCACCATAACAGGGGCCGTTACGACCTTC. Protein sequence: CASSTITGAVTTF.

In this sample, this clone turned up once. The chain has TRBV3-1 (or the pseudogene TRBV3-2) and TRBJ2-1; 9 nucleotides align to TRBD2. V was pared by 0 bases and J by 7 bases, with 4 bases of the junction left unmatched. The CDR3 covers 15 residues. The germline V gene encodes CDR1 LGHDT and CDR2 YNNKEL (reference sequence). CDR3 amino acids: CASSQEVLAGNEQFF. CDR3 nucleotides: TGTGCCAGCAGCCAAGAAGTGCTAGCGGGGAATGAGCAGTTCTTC.

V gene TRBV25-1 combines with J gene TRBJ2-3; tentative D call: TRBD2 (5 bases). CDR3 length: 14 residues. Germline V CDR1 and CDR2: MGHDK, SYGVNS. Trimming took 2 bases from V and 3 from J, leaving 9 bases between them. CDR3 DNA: TGTGCCAGCAGTGAACCCGGGGTGACAGATACGCAGTATTTT. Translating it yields CASSEPGVTDTQYF.

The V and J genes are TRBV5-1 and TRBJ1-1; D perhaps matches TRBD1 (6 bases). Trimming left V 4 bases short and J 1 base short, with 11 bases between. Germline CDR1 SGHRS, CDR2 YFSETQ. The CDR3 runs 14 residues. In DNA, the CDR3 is TGCGCCAGCAGCCCACTACAGGGGAACACTGAAGCTTTCTTT. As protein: CASSPLQGNTEAFF.

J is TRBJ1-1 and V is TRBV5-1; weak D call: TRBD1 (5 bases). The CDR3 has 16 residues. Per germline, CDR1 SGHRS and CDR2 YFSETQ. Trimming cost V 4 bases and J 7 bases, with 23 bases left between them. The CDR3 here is CASSGGISSGAVEAFF. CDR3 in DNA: TGCGCCAGCAGCGGGGGAATTTCATCGGGAGCAGTTGAAGCTTTCTTT.

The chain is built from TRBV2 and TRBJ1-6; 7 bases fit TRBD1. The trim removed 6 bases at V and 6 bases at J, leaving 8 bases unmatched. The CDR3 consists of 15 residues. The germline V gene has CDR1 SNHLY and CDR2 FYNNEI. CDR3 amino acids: CASRASRQGNSPLHF. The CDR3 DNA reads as TGTGCCAGCAGGGCGTCCCGACAGGGTAATTCACCCCTCCACTTT. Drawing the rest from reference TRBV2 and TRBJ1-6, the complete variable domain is EPEVTQTPSHQVTQMGQEVILRCVPISNHLYFYWYRQILGQKVEFLVSFYNNEISEKSEIFDDQFSVERPDGSNFTLKIRSTKLEDSAMYFCASRASRQGNSPLHFGNGTRLTVT.

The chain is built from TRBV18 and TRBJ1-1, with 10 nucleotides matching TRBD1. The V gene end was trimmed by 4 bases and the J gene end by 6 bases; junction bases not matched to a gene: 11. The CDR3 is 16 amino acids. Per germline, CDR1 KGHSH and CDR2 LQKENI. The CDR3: CASSLTGGAFSPEAFF. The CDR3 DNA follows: TGTGCCAGCTCACTGACAGGGGGCGCTTTTTCTCCTGAAGCTTTCTTT.

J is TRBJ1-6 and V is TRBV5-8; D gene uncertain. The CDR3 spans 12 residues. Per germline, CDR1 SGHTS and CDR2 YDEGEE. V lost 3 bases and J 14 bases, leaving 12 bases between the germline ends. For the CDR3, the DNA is TGTGCCAGCAGCTCCGAGGTGGGAGCCCTCCACTTT. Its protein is CASSSEVGALHF.

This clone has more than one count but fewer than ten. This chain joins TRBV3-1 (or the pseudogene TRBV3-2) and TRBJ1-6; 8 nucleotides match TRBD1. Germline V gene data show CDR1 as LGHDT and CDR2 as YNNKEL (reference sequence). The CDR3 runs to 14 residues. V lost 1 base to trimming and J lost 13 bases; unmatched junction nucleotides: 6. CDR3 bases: TGTGCCAGCAGCCAAGGCTATCGGGACAGGCCCCTCCACTTT. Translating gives CASSQGYRDRPLHF.

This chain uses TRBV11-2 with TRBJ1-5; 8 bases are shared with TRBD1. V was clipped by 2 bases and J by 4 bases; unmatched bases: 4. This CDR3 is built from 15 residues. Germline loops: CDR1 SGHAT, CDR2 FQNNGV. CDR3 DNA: TGTGCCAGCAGCTTACAGGGGGCGCGGAATCAGCCCCAGCATTTT. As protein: CASSLQGARNQPQHF.

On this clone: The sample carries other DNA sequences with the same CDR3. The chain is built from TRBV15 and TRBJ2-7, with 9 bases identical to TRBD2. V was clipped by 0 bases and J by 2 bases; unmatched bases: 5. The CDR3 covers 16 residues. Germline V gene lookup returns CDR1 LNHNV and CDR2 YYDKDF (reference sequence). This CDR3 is CATSRDSQRGAYEQYF. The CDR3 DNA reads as TGTGCCACCAGCAGAGATTCCCAGCGGGGGGCCTACGAGCAGTACTTC.